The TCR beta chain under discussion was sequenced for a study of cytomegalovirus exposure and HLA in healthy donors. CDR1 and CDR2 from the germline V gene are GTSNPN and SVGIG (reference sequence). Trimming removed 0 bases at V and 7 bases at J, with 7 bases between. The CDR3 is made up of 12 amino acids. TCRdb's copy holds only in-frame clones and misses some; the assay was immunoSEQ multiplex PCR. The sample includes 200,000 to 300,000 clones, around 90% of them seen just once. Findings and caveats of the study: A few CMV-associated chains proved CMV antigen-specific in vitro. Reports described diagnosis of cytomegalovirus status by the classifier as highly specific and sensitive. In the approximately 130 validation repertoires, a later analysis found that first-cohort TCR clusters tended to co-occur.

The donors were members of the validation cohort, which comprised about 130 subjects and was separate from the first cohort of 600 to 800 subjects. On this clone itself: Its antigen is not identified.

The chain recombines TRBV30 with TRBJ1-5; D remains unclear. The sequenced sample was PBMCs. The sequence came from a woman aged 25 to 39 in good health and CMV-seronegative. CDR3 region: CAWSVLDQPQHF. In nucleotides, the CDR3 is TGTGCCTGGAGTGTACTTGACCAGCCCCAGCATTTT.